These 10 T cell receptor beta chains came from one sample sequenced in a study of shared clonotypes between healthy human individuals. Profiling relied on immunoSEQ multiplex PCR, and the TCRdb table lists in-frame clones only, not all of them. The table records roughly 1.5 million clones, approximately 98% of them present only once. The sample was naive CD4+ T cells sorted from blood. Described subset: CD45RA+ positively selected. The source is a young man in good health.

This chain joins TRBV9 and TRBJ2-2; D gene uncertain. V was cut by 1 base and J by 5 bases, with 21 bases left in between. There are 18 residues in the CDR3. Per germline, CDR1 SGDLS and CDR2 YYNGEE. CDR3 sequence reads: CASSVQLTVPGLTGELFF. Here the CDR3 DNA reads TGTGCCAGCAGCGTACAACTCACGGTGCCCGGCTTGACCGGGGAGCTGTTTTTT. The full variable domain, its missing parts supplied by reference TRBV9 and TRBJ2-2, is DSGVTQTPKHLITATGQRVTLRCSPRSGDLSVYWYQQSLDQGLQFLIQYYNGEERAKGNILERFSAQQFPDLHSELNLSSLELGDSALYFCASSVQLTVPGLTGELFFGEGSRLTVL.

The chain uses TRBV7-2 and TRBJ2-2, with TRBD1 matching 7 bases. This CDR3 has 14 residues. The J segment lost 4 bases and the V segment lost 5 bases, leaving 4 bases of the junction unmatched. Germline assignment: CDR1 SGHTA and CDR2 FQGNSA. The CDR3 reads CASSPRTGTGELFF. The DNA of the CDR3 is TGTGCCAGCAGCCCAAGGACAGGCACCGGGGAGCTGTTTTTT.

The V call is TRBV11-1, the J call TRBJ2-5; unclear D gene. The CDR3 spans 14 residues. Per the germline V gene, CDR1 is SGHAT and CDR2 is FQDESV (reference sequence). V was clipped by 3 bases and J by 2 bases, with 10 bases between them. The CDR3 region has the DNA TGTGCCAGCAGCTTCTGGCAGCAGCAAGAGACCCAGTACTTC. Translating it yields CASSFWQQQETQYF.

J is TRBJ2-7 and V is TRBV18; no definite D call. Germline lookup yields CDR1 KGHSH and CDR2 LQKENI. This CDR3 has 12 residues. V was cut by 3 bases and J by 4 bases, with 7 bases left in between. The DNA for the CDR3 is TGTGCCAGCTCACCCACATTATACGAGCAGTACTTC. This gives the protein CASSPTLYEQYF. Drawing the rest from reference TRBV18 and TRBJ2-7, the complete variable domain is NAGVMQNPRHLVRRRGQEARLRCSPMKGHSHVYWYRQLPEEGLKFMVYLQKENIIDESGMPKERFSAEFPKEGPSILRIQQVVRGDSAAYFCASSPTLYEQYFGPGTRLTVT.

The CDR3 loop is CASSPPGVTGELFF. DNA of the CDR3: TGCGCCAGCAGCCCCCCAGGGGTCACCGGGGAGCTGTTTTTT. The chain employs TRBV4-3 and TRBJ2-2; tentatively, D is TRBD1 (6 bases). CDR1 and CDR2 from the germline V gene are LGHNA and YSLEER. The CDR3 covers 14 residues. Trimming cost V 4 bases and J 4 bases, with 10 bases left between them.

The V call is TRBV2, the J call TRBJ1-2, with D uncertain. V lost 1 base and J 7 bases, leaving 16 bases between the germline ends. Looked up from germline, CDR1 is SNHLY and CDR2 is FYNNEI. The CDR3 is 15 residues long. The CDR3 nucleotides are TGTGCCAGCAGTGAAGTCGGCTCTCCCCCGGGTGGCTACACCTTC. This encodes CASSEVGSPPGGYTF.

The gene calls are TRBV2 and TRBJ1-1, with a tentative D call TRBD1 (6 bases). This CDR3 comprises 14 residues. Germline CDR1 and CDR2: SNHLY and FYNNEI. The V end lost 6 bases, the J end lost 1 base, and 12 bases lay between the germline ends. The CDR3 region has the DNA TGTGCCAGCAGCCTAGAGACAGGGAACACTGAAGCTTTCTTT. Protein sequence: CASSLETGNTEAFF.

The V gene is TRBV9, the J gene TRBJ1-2; tentatively, D is TRBD1 (6 bases). Germline values: CDR1 SGDLS, CDR2 YYNGEE. The CDR3 spans 14 residues. Trimming removed 4 bases at V and 4 bases at J, with 14 bases between. Here the CDR3 DNA reads TGTGCCAGCAGCCTACAAGGACAGTCCTATGGCTACACCTTC. Its translation is CASSLQGQSYGYTF. The full variable domain, in which reference TRBV9 and TRBJ1-2 provide the parts outside the CDR3, is DSGVTQTPKHLITATGQRVTLRCSPRSGDLSVYWYQQSLDQGLQFLIQYYNGEERAKGNILERFSAQQFPDLHSELNLSSLELGDSALYFCASSLQGQSYGYTFGSGTRLTVV.

The genes are TRBV6-1 and TRBJ2-3; perhaps TRBD2 as D (7 bases). Between the trimmed V and J ends, which lost 5 bases and 6 bases, there was a span of 24 bases. Germline CDR1 and CDR2: MNHNS and SASEGT. CDR3 size: 17 residues. The CDR3 DNA follows: TGTGCCAGCAGTCAAGGGGGGGTAGTGGCACCAAGGGATACGCAGTATTTT. It specifies CASSQGGVVAPRDTQYF.

V usage is TRBV11-3 and J usage is TRBJ2-1; the match to TRBD1 covers 10 bases. Germline CDR1 reads SGHNT; CDR2 reads YENEEA. J was trimmed by 3 bases and V by 1 base; bases with no gene match: 9. This CDR3 contains 18 residues. CDR3 nucleotides: TGTGCCAGCAGCTTAGGCGGGACAGGGGTTTCTTTCTACAATGAGCAGTTCTTC. Residues: CASSLGGTGVSFYNEQFF.